These T cell receptor beta chains were read from a single sample in a study of T cell responses to AZD1222 COVID-19 vaccine. Data came from immunoSEQ multiplex PCR; TCRdb stores just in-frame clones and leaves some out. This table holds around 130,000 clones, approximately 85% found once. Sequencing was performed on peripheral blood, taken on day 0 of AZD1222 vaccination. These receptors all come from an adult in good health. The CDR3 runs from the conserved cysteine through the conserved F or W. D genes are given only for firm matches. A row's size may be missing; if present it is once, few, many or a size class.

TGCGCCAGCAGCGTCGGGACAGGAGGAAACACCATATATTTT | CASSVGTGGNTIYF | TRBV5-1 | TRBD1 | TRBJ1-3 | NA
TGTGCCAGCAGCTGGGCAGGGGGTAACGGGGAGCTGTTTTTT | CASSWAGGNGELFF | TRBV7-9 | TRBD1 | TRBJ2-2 | few
TGTGCCAGCAGCTTAGATTCGGGAGAATACTTC | CASSLDSGEYF | TRBV11-2 | NA | TRBJ2-7 | NA
TGCAGCGTTGAACAATTAGCGGGAGGTGGTGAGCAGTTCTTC | CSVEQLAGGGEQFF | TRBV29-1 | TRBD2 | TRBJ2-1 | NA
TGCGCCAGCAGCTTGGAACGTATGAACACTGAAGCTTTCTTT | CASSLERMNTEAFF | TRBV5-1 | NA | TRBJ1-1 | NA
TGTGCCAGCAGCCGCGTGGCAGGGGACAATTCACCCCTCCACTTT | CASSRVAGDNSPLHF | TRBV6-4 | NA | TRBJ1-6 | few
TGTGCCAGCAGCTTGGTAGGGACAGGGGGCCTAGCTTTCTTT | CASSLVGTGGLAFF | TRBV5-6 | TRBD1 | TRBJ1-1 | NA
TGTGCTAGTGGTTTAAGACTAGCGGGGGAGAGGAATGAGCAGTTCTTC | CASGLRLAGERNEQFF | TRBV12-5 | TRBD2 | TRBJ2-1 | NA
TGTGCCAGTAGTTGGACAGAAAACACTGAAGCTTTCTTT | CASSWTENTEAFF | TRBV19 | NA | TRBJ1-1 | NA
TGCAGTGCTATTGACCGTACTACTAGCCAAAACATTCAGTACTTC | CSAIDRTTSQNIQYF | TRBV20-1 | NA | TRBJ2-4 | NA
TGTGCCAGTAGTAGCGGGAGGGCCGAGTACGAGCAGTACTTC | CASSSGRAEYEQYF | TRBV19 | TRBD2 | TRBJ2-7 | NA
TGCGCCAGCAGCCAAGACACGAGGGGTGCAGATACGCAGTATTTT | CASSQDTRGADTQYF | TRBV4-1 | NA | TRBJ2-3 | NA
TGTGCCAGCTCACCAGAGGGGGCGTTGGAGACCCAGTACTTC | CASSPEGALETQYF | TRBV18 | TRBD1 | TRBJ2-5 | NA
TGTGCCAGTAGTATGCCCGGAAACACAGATACGCAGTATTTT | CASSMPGNTDTQYF | TRBV19 | NA | TRBJ2-3 | NA
TGCGCCAGCAGCCAAGATCGGGCTAGCGGGACAGATACGCAGTATTTT | CASSQDRASGTDTQYF | TRBV4-1 | TRBD2 | TRBJ2-3 | once
TGTGCCAGCAGACCCAGGGCAGGGTTCTCTGAAGCTTTCTTT | CASRPRAGFSEAFF | TRBV6-5 | NA | TRBJ1-1 | NA
TGTGCCAGCAGGGGTTCCCGGAACACTGAAGCTTTCTTT | CASRGSRNTEAFF | TRBV2 | NA | TRBJ1-1 | few
TGTGCCAGCAGCTCATATCTGGGCGAGACCTACAATGAGCAGTTCTTC | CASSSYLGETYNEQFF | TRBV11-1 | NA | TRBJ2-1 | NA
TGTGCCAGCAGTCAGACCGGGAGCTATGGCTACACCTTC | CASSQTGSYGYTF | TRBV12-3/TRBV12-4 | NA | TRBJ1-2 | NA
TGTGCCAGCAGCCCGAGGTCCCTCAATCAGCCCCAGCATTTT | CASSPRSLNQPQHF | TRBV2 | NA | TRBJ1-5 | NA
TGTGCCACCAGTGATTCCTCGGTGAAAGAGACCCAGTACTTC | CATSDSSVKETQYF | TRBV24-1 | NA | TRBJ2-5 | NA
TGTGCCAGCAGTATAGTAAGCGGAAACACCATATATTTT | CASSIVSGNTIYF | TRBV28 | NA | TRBJ1-3 | NA
TGTGCCAGTAGTATGAAGAGGGGAAACTATGGCTACACCTTC | CASSMKRGNYGYTF | TRBV19 | NA | TRBJ1-2 | NA
TGTGCCAGTAGGACGGATGGAAACACCATATATTTT | CASRTDGNTIYF | TRBV6-5 | NA | TRBJ1-3 | few
TGTGCCAGCAGTGAATTGGCGGGAGCGTTCACAGATACGCAGTATTTT | CASSELAGAFTDTQYF | TRBV2 | TRBD2 | TRBJ2-3 | NA
TGTGCCACCAGCAGAGAGCTAGCCTACGAGCAGTACTTC | CATSRELAYEQYF | TRBV15 | NA | TRBJ2-7 | few
TGTGCCAGCAGCTTAGGTGAAACGAGGACAGATACGCAGTATTTT | CASSLGETRTDTQYF | TRBV7-9 | NA | TRBJ2-3 | NA
TGCGCCAGCAGCCAAGATACCTCCACCGGCCTGGGCTCCTACAATGAGCAGTTCTTC | CASSQDTSTGLGSYNEQFF | TRBV4-1 | NA | TRBJ2-1 | NA
TGTGCCAGCAGATGGGGTACCTCAAGTCCGGGGACCCAGTACTTC | CASRWGTSSPGTQYF | TRBV2 | NA | TRBJ2-5 | NA
TGTGCCAGTAGTACCAACAGGGCTAGCTCCTACGAGCAGTACTTC | CASSTNRASSYEQYF | TRBV19 | NA | TRBJ2-7 | once
TGTGCCTGGAGCAGACAGGACACTGAAGCTTTCTTT | CAWSRQDTEAFF | TRBV30 | NA | TRBJ1-1 | NA
TGTGCCAGCTCACCACCAGGGACCCCCTACAATGAGCAGTTCTTC | CASSPPGTPYNEQFF | TRBV18 | NA | TRBJ2-1 | NA
TGTGCCAGCAGCGTTGCGGGAGAGGTTTCCTACGAGCAGTACTTC | CASSVAGEVSYEQYF | TRBV9 | TRBD2 | TRBJ2-7 | NA
TGTGCCAGCAGCTTTAGCGGGAGGGCCAATGAGCAGTTCTTC | CASSFSGRANEQFF | TRBV5-4 | TRBD2 | TRBJ2-1 | NA
TGTGCCAGCAGTCTTCAACGCTATGGCTACACCTTC | CASSLQRYGYTF | TRBV12-3/TRBV12-4 | NA | TRBJ1-2 | NA
TGTGCCACCAGGGGATCGCTAGGGGACACTGAAGCTTTCTTT | CATRGSLGDTEAFF | TRBV24-1 | NA | TRBJ1-1 | NA